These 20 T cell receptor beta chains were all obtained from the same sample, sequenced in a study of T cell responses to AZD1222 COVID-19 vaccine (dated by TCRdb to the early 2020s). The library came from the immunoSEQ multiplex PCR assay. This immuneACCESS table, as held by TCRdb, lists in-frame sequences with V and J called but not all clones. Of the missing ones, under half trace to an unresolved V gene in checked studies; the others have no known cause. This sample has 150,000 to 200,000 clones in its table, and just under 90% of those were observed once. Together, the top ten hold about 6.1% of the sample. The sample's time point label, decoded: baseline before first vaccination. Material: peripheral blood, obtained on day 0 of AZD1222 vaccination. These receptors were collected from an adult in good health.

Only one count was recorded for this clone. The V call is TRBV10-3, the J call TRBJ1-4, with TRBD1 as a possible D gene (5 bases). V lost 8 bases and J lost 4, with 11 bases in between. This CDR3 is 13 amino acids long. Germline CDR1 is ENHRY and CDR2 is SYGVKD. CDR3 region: CAIASQVNEKLFF. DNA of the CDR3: TGTGCCATCGCGTCACAGGTTAATGAAAAACTGTTTTTT.

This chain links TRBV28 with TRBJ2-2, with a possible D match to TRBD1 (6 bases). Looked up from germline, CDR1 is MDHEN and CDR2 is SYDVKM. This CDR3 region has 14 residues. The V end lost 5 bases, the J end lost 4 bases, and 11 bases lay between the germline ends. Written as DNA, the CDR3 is TGTGCCAGCAGTCTCGGACAGACCACCGGGGAGCTGTTTTTT. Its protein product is CASSLGQTTGELFF.

In nucleotides, the CDR3 is TGTGCCAGCAGCCGTGGGGACTCCTCCTACGAGCAGTACTTC. Translation: CASSRGDSSYEQYF. This chain links TRBV11-2 with TRBJ2-7; D is possibly TRBD2 (6 bases). V shed 5 bases and J shed 0 bases, with 11 bases lying between them. Germline CDR1 is SGHAT and CDR2 is FQNNGV. The CDR3 spans 14 residues. Variable domain in full (rest from reference TRBV11-2 and TRBJ2-7): EAGVAQSPRYKIIEKRQSVAFWCNPISGHATLYWYQQILGQGPKLLIQFQNNGVVDDSQLPKDRFSAERLKGVDSTLKIQPAKLEDSAVYLCASSRGDSSYEQYFGPGTRLTVT.

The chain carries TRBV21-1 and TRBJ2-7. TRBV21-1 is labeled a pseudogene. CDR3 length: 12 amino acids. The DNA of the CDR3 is TGTGCCAGCAAGGGCAGGATATACGAGCAGTACTTC. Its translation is CASKGRIYEQYF.

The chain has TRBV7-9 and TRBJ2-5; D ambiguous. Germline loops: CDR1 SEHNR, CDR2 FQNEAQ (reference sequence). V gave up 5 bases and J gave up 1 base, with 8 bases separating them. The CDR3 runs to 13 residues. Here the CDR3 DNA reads TGTGCCAGCAGCCCAGACCTCCAAGAGACCCAGTACTTC. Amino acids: CASSPDLQETQYF.

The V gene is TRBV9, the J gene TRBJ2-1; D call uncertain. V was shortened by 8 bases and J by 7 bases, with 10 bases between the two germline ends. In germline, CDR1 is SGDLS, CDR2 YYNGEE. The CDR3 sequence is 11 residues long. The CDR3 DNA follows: TGTGCCAGTGGGGTGGGGAATGAGCAGTTCTTC. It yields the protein CASGVGNEQFF. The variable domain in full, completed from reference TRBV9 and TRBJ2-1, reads DSGVTQTPKHLITATGQRVTLRCSPRSGDLSVYWYQQSLDQGLQFLIQYYNGEERAKGNILERFSAQQFPDLHSELNLSSLELGDSALYFCASGVGNEQFFGPGTRLTVL.

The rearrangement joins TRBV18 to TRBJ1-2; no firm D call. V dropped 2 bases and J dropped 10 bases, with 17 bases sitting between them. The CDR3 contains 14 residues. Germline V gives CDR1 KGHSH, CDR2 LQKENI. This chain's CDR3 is CASSPTASRAHYTF. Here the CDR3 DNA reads TGTGCCAGCTCACCAACTGCATCCCGGGCCCACTACACCTTC.

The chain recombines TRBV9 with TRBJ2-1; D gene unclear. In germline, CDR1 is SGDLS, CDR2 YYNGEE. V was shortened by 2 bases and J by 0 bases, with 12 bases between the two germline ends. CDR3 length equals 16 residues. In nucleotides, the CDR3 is TGTGCCAGCAGCGTTTTAGGATCCTTCTCCTACAATGAGCAGTTCTTC. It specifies CASSVLGSFSYNEQFF.

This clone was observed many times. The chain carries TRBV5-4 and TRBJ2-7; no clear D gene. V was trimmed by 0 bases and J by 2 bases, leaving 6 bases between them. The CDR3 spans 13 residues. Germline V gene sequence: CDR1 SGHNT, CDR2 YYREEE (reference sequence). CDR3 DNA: TGTGCCAGCAGCTTGGGGGATACCTACGAGCAGTACTTC. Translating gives CASSLGDTYEQYF.

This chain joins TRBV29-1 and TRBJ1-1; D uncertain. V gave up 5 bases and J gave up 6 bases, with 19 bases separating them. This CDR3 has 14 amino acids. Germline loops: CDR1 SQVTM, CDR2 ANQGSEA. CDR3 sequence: CSVYLNLQHAEAFF. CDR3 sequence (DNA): TGCAGCGTTTATTTGAACCTGCAGCACGCTGAAGCTTTCTTT.

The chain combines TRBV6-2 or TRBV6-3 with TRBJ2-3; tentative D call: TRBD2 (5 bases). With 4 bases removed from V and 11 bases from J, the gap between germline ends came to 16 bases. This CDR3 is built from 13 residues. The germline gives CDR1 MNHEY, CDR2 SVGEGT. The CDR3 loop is CASSSPGNPVQYF. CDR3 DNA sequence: TGTGCCAGCAGTTCCCCCGGGAACCCCGTGCAGTATTTT.

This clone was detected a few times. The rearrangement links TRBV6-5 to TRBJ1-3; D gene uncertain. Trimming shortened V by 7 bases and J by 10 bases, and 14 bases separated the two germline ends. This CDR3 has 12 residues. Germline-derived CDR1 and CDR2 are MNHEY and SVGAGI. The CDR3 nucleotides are TGTGCCAGCACCAACCCCCTCAGTACCATATATTTT. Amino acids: CASTNPLSTIYF.

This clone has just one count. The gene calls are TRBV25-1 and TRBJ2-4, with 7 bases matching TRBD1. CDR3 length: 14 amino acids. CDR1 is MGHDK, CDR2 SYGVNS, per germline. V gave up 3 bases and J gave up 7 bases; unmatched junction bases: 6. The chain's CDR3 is CASSEPGGRNIQYF. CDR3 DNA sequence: TGTGCCAGCAGTGAGCCAGGGGGTCGGAACATTCAGTACTTC.

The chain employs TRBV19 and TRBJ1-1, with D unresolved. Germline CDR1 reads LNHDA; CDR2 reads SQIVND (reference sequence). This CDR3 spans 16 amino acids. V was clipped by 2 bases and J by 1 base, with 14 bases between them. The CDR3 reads CASSIIFRAENTEAFF. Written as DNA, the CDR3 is TGTGCCAGTAGTATAATATTCCGGGCCGAGAACACTGAAGCTTTCTTT.

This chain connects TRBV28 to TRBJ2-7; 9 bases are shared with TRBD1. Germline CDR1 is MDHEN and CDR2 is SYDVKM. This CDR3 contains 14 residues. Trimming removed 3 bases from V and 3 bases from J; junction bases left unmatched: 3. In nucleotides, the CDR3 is TGTGCCAGCAGTTTGGCGGACAGGGGCTACGAGCAGTACTTC. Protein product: CASSLADRGYEQYF.

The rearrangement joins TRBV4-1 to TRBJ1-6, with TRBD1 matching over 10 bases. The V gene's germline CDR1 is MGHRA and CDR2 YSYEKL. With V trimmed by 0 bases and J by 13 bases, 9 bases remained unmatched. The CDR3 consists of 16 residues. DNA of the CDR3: TGCGCCAGCAGCCAAGATGGGACAGGGGCTTTTTTTCCCCTCCACTTT. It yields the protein CASSQDGTGAFFPLHF.

In DNA, the CDR3 is TGTGCCAGCAGTTACTCGCCGACAGGGGGCCCCTATGGCTACACCTTC. Translating gives CASSYSPTGGPYGYTF. The V and J genes are TRBV6-6 and TRBJ1-2; 10 nucleotides align to TRBD1. Trimming cost V 0 bases and J 4 bases; bases outside gene matches: 5. Germline CDR1 and CDR2: MNHNY and SVGAGI (reference sequence). CDR3 length: 16 residues.

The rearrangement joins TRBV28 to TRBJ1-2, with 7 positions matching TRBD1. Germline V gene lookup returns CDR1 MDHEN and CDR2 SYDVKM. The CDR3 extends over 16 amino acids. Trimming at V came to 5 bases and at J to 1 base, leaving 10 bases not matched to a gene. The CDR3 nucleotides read TGTGCCAGCAGTCTTCGGGACAGCCGTAATAACTATGGCTACACCTTC. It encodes CASSLRDSRNNYGYTF.

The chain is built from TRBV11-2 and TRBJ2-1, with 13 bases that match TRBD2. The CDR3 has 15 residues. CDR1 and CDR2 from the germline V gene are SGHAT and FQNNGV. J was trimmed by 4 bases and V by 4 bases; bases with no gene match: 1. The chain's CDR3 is CASSSGLAGYNEQFF. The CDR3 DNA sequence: TGTGCCAGCAGCTCGGGACTAGCGGGGTACAATGAGCAGTTCTTC.

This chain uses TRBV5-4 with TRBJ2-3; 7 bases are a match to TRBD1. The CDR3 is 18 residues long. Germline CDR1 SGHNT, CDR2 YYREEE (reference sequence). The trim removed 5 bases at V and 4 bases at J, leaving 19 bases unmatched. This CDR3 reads CASSTIGTAPTPADTQYF. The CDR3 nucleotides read TGTGCCAGCAGTACTATCGGGACAGCTCCTACCCCCGCAGATACGCAGTATTTT.